This entry lists 17 T cell receptor beta chains sequenced from one sample in a study of response to subunit inactivated influenza vaccine. Each CDR3 protein gets one entry after TCRdb re-called the RT-PCR reads with MiXCR. Here the sample spans fewer than 750,000 distinct CDR3 sequences, around 15% being singletons. Sequences were derived from PBMCs from blood, sampled 11 to 12 days after vaccination. The receptors shown here come from a man aged 45-65 years who received an inactivated influenza vaccine.

This clonotype was counted a few times. The J gene is TRBJ2-3, the V gene TRBV10-3; 7 positions match TRBD1. The CDR3 is 15 amino acids. Germline trimming cut 4 bases from V and 5 bases from J; bases unmatched to any gene: 9. Germline V CDR1 and CDR2: ENHRY, SYGVKD. CDR3 sequence reads: CAISGQTGRGDTQYF. The CDR3 bases are TGTGCCATCAGTGGACAGACAGGGAGAGGAGATACGCAGTATTTT.

A few counts support this clonotype. The rearrangement links TRBV9 to TRBJ2-3; 8 bases are a match to TRBD1. This CDR3 contains 15 residues. Germline V gene lookup returns CDR1 SGDLS and CDR2 YYNGEE. Trimming removed 1 base from V and 1 base from J; junction bases left unmatched: 2. The CDR3 region is CASSVLGQGTDTQYF. The CDR3 DNA is TGTGCCAGCAGCGTATTGGGACAGGGCACAGATACGCAGTATTTT.

This clonotype was seen a handful of times. J is TRBJ1-2 and V is TRBV6-2 or TRBV6-3; D uncertain. V lost 0 bases and J lost 2, with 7 bases in between. Germline CDR1 reads MNHEY; CDR2 reads SVGEGT. This CDR3 is built from 14 residues. This CDR3 is CASSYSAGNYGYTF. In nucleotides, the CDR3 is TGTGCCAGCAGTTACTCTGCGGGAAACTATGGCTACACCTTC.

The table lists this clonotype with a few counts. The chain is built from TRBV30 and TRBJ1-5; D is ambiguous. The germline V and J ends were trimmed by 2 bases and 0 bases, with 11 bases remaining between them. Germline V gene sequence: CDR1 GTSNPN, CDR2 SVGIG (reference sequence). CDR3 length equals 15 residues. CDR3 in amino acids: CAWSLGPHSNQPQHF. The CDR3 DNA reads TGTGCCTGGAGTTTAGGGCCACATAGCAATCAGCCCCAGCATTTT.

The rearrangement joins TRBV7-2 to TRBJ2-3; TRBD1 is a possible D gene (6 bases). This CDR3 spans 12 amino acids. The germline gives CDR1 SGHTA, CDR2 FQGNSA. The V and J ends lost 5 bases and 7 bases respectively, with 10 bases between them. The CDR3 DNA is TGTGCCAGCAGCCTGGACAGTAATACGCAGTATTTT. The encoded protein is CASSLDSNTQYF.

This clonotype came up a few times. The genes are TRBV5-1 and TRBJ2-7; tentative D call: TRBD2 (6 bases). The CDR3 extends over 15 amino acids. Germline CDR1 is SGHRS and CDR2 is YFSETQ. V was trimmed by 0 bases and J by 3 bases, leaving 13 bases between them. For the CDR3, the DNA is TGCGCCAGCAGCTTGGGGCGGCTAGCGAACTACGAGCAGTACTTC. Translated: CASSLGRLANYEQYF.

At least ten counts were recorded for this clonotype. This sequence joins TRBV7-2 and TRBJ2-1; D ambiguous. The CDR3 spans 16 residues. V lost 1 base, J lost 0 bases, and 10 bases lay in between. The germline V gene has CDR1 SGHTA and CDR2 FQGNSA. In nucleotides, the CDR3 is TGTGCCAGCAGCTTAGAGGGCAGCCTCTCCTACAATGAGCAGTTCTTC. Its protein product is CASSLEGSLSYNEQFF.

This clonotype was observed a few times. This chain joins TRBV12-3 or TRBV12-4 and TRBJ2-7; D is unresolved. Trimming shortened V by 3 bases and J by 2 bases, and 8 bases separated the two germline ends. This CDR3 has 13 amino acids. The chain's CDR3 is CASSFYGAYEQYF. The CDR3 DNA reads as TGTGCCAGCAGTTTCTACGGAGCCTACGAGCAGTACTTC.

This clonotype was recorded at least ten times. This chain connects TRBV10-3 to TRBJ2-3; weak D call: TRBD1 (5 bases). V lost 3 bases, J lost 6 bases, and 7 bases lay in between. The CDR3 runs 12 residues. Germline V gene sequence: CDR1 ENHRY, CDR2 SYGVKD. As DNA, the CDR3 is TGTGCCATCAGTGAAACAGGTGATACGCAGTATTTT. Amino acid sequence: CAISETGDTQYF.

The genes are TRBV5-1 and TRBJ2-7; possibly TRBD2 for D (6 bases). The CDR3 extends over 12 amino acids. Germline CDR1 and CDR2: SGHRS and YFSETQ. Trimming stripped 0 bases from V and 7 bases from J, with 8 bases between. The CDR3 nucleotides read TGCGCCAGCAGCTTGGTCCGGGAGGAGCAGTACTTC. Residues: CASSLVREEQYF.

This clonotype was detected a few times. The J gene is TRBJ2-5, the V gene TRBV5-1; D is ambiguous. The V end was cut by 0 bases, the J end by 5 bases, with 11 bases between. Looked up from germline, CDR1 is SGHRS and CDR2 is YFSETQ. The CDR3 is 14 amino acids. The CDR3 DNA follows: TGCGCCAGCAGCTTGGTTAGGATAGGTGAGACCCAGTACTTC. Translated, it gives CASSLVRIGETQYF.

The chain is built from TRBV9 and TRBJ2-3; D is perhaps TRBD2 (6 bases). The length of the CDR3 is 15 residues. Germline lookup yields CDR1 SGDLS and CDR2 YYNGEE. Deletions cut 0 bases from V and 4 bases from J, with 12 bases between. Written as DNA, the CDR3 is TGTGCCAGCAGCGTAGACGGGAGTCGCGCAGATACGCAGTATTTT. Amino acids: CASSVDGSRADTQYF. Together with reference TRBV9 and TRBJ2-3, the CDR3 gives the full variable domain: DSGVTQTPKHLITATGQRVTLRCSPRSGDLSVYWYQQSLDQGLQFLIQYYNGEERAKGNILERFSAQQFPDLHSELNLSSLELGDSALYFCASSVDGSRADTQYFGPGTRLTVL.

Only a few counts were recorded for this clonotype. This chain uses TRBV12-3 or TRBV12-4 with TRBJ2-5; D call uncertain. V lost 1 base and J 4 bases, leaving 10 bases between the germline ends. This CDR3 has 14 amino acids. The CDR3 nucleotides read TGTGCCAGCAGTTTAGGGCCTCCGGGAGAGACCCAGTACTTC. The encoded protein is CASSLGPPGETQYF.

The V gene is TRBV20-1, the J gene TRBJ2-7; D unresolved. The CDR3 is 14 residues long. V lost 6 bases, J lost 5 bases, and 20 bases lay in between. Germline values: CDR1 DFQATT, CDR2 SNEGSKA (reference sequence). CDR3 region: CSAVSRRRRDEQYF. CDR3 nucleotides: TGCAGTGCAGTTTCTAGGCGGCGGCGCGACGAGCAGTACTTC.

The V gene is TRBV12-3 or TRBV12-4, the J gene TRBJ1-5; D not resolved. The V end was cut by 1 base, the J end by 2 bases, with 15 bases between. The CDR3 is 17 residues long. The CDR3 here is CASSLGVGSWGNQPQHF. The CDR3 DNA sequence: TGTGCCAGCAGTTTAGGGGTCGGGAGCTGGGGCAATCAGCCCCAGCATTTT.

The chain has TRBV6-2 or TRBV6-3 and TRBJ1-5; 9 nucleotides agree with TRBD1. Trimming cost V 3 bases and J 5 bases; bases outside gene matches: 14. CDR3 length: 18 amino acids. CDR1 is MNHEY, CDR2 SVGEGT, per germline. CDR3 bases: TGTGCCAGCAGTTATACGCTGACAGGGGGAAGTAGGGATCAGCCCCAGCATTTT. It specifies CASSYTLTGGSRDQPQHF.

This chain links TRBV12-3 or TRBV12-4 with TRBJ2-7; the D call may be TRBD1 or TRBD2 (5 bases each). The CDR3 extends over 15 amino acids. The germline V and J ends were trimmed by 2 bases and 2 bases, with 13 bases remaining between them. CDR3 DNA sequence: TGTGCCAGCAGTTTATCGGGGCGGAAAACCTACGAGCAGTACTTC. Its protein product is CASSLSGRKTYEQYF.